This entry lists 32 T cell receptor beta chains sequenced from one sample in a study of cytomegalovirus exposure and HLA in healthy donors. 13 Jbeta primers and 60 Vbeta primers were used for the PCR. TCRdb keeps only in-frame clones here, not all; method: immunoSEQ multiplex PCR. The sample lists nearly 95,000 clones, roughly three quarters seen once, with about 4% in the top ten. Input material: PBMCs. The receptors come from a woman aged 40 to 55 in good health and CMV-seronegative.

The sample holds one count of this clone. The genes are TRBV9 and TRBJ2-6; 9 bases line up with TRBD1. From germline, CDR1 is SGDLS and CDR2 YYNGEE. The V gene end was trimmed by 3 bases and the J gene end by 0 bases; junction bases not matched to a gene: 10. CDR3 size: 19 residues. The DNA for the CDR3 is TGTGCCAGCAGCGGCATGGGACAGGGATCGAGCTCTGGGGCCAACGTCCTGACTTTC. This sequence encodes CASSGMGQGSSSGANVLTF.

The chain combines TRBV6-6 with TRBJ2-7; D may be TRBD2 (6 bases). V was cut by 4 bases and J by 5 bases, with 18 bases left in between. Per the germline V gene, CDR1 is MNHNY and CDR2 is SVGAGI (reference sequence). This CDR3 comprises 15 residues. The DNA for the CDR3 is TGTGCCAGCAGTTCCCTCGGGGGAGTCGCCCACGAGCAGTACTTC. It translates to CASSSLGGVAHEQYF.

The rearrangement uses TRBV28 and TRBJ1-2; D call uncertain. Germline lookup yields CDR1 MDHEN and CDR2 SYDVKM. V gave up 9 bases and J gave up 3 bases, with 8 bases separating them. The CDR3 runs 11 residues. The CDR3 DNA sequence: TGTGCCAGTGTTTCAGACTATGGCTACACCTTC. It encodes CASVSDYGYTF.

The CDR3 loop reads CASSFRQANQPQHF. The CDR3 DNA follows: TGTGCCAGCAGTTTCCGACAGGCCAATCAGCCCCAGCATTTT. This sequence joins TRBV27 and TRBJ1-5; possibly TRBD1 for D (6 bases). The length of the CDR3 is 14 residues. From germline, CDR1 is MNHEY and CDR2 SMNVEV (reference sequence). The germline V and J ends were trimmed by 3 bases and 3 bases, with 9 bases remaining between them.

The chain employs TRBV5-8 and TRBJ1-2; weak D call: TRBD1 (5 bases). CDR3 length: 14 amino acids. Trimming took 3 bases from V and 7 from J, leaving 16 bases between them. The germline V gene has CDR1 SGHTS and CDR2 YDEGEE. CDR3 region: CASSWGLQGSGYTF. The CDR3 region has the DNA TGTGCCAGCAGCTGGGGACTACAAGGGAGTGGCTACACCTTC.

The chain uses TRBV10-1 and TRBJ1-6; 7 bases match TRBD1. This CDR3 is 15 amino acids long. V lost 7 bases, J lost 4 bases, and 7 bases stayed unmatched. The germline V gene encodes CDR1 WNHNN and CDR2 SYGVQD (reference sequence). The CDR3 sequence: CASKIQGLYNSPLHF. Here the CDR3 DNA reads TGCGCCAGCAAGATACAGGGGCTGTATAATTCACCCCTCCACTTT.

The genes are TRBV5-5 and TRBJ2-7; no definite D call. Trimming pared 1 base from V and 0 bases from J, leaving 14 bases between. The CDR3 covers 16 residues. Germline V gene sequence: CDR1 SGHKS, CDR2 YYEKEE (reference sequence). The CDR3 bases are TGTGCCAGCAGCTTGCAGGTAGGCCTGAGCTCCTACGAGCAGTACTTC. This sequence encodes CASSLQVGLSSYEQYF.

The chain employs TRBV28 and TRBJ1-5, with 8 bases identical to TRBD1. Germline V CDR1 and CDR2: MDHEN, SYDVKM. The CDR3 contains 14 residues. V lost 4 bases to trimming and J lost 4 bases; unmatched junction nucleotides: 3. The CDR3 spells CASSSGGRNQPQHF. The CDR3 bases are TGTGCCAGCAGTTCAGGGGGCAGGAATCAGCCCCAGCATTTT.

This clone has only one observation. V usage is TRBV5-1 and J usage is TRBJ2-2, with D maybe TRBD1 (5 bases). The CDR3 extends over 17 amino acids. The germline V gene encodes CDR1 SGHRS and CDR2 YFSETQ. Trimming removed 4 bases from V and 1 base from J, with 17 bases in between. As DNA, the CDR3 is TGCGCCAGCAGCGCGACTTCAGGGATTTGGAACACCGGGGAGCTGTTTTTT. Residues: CASSATSGIWNTGELFF.

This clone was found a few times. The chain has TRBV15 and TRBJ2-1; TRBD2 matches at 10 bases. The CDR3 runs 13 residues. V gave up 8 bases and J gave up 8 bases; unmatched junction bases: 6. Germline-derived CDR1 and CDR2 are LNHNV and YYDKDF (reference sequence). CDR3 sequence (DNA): TGTGCCACCCAGCGGGGGGGCGGCGATGAGCAGTTCTTC. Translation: CATQRGGGDEQFF. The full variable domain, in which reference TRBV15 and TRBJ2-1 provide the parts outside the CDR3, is DAMVIQNPRYQVTQFGKPVTLSCSQTLNHNVMYWYQQKSSQAPKLLFHYYDKDFNNEADTPDNFQSRRPNTSFCFLDIRSPGLGDTAMYLCATQRGGGDEQFFGPGTRLTVL.

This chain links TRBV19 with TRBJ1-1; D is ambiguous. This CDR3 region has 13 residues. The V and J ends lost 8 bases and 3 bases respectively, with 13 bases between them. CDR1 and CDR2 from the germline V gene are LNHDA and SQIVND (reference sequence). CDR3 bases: TGTGCCAGTGTTACAGCACCTTACACTGAAGCTTTCTTT. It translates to CASVTAPYTEAFF. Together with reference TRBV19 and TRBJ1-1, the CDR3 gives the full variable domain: DGGITQSPKYLFRKEGQNVTLSCEQNLNHDAMYWYRQDPGQGLRLIYYSQIVNDFQKGDIAEGYSVSREKKESFPLTVTSAQKNPTAFYLCASVTAPYTEAFFGQGTRLTVV.

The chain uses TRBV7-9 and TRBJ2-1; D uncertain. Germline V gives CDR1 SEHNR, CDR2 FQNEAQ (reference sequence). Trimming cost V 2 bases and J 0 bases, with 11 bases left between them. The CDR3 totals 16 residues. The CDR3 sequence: CASSLPYSSSYNEQFF. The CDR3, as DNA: TGTGCCAGCAGCTTACCGTACTCGAGCTCCTACAATGAGCAGTTCTTC.

Written as DNA, the CDR3 is TGTGCCTGGAGTGTAGTATTGGGCCCCCTCCACTTT. Translation: CAWSVVLGPLHF. The chain couples TRBV30 to TRBJ1-6; D remains unclear. Trimming removed 0 bases at V and 13 bases at J, with 10 bases between. This CDR3 contains 12 residues. Germline V gene lookup returns CDR1 GTSNPN and CDR2 SVGIG (reference sequence).

CDR3 coding DNA: TGTGCCAGCAGCCAAGATATATCGCTACTAGCGGGGGGGGCAGATACGCAGTATTTT. Amino acid sequence: CASSQDISLLAGGADTQYF. The rearrangement joins TRBV4-2 to TRBJ2-3; 13 nucleotides line up with TRBD2. Germline V gives CDR1 LGHNA, CDR2 YNFKEQ. Germline trimming cut 0 bases from V and 4 bases from J; bases unmatched to any gene: 10. This CDR3 has 19 residues.

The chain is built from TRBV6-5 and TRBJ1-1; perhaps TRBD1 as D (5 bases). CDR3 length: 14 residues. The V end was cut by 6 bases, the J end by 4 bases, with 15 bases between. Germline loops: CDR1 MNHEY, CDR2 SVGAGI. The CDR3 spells CASRKGSRVTEAFF. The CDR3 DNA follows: TGTGCCAGCAGGAAGGGCAGCAGGGTCACTGAAGCTTTCTTT.

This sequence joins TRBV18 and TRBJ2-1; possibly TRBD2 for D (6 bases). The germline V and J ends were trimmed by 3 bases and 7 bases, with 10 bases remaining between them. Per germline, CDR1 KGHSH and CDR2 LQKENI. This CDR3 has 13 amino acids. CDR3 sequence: CASSPGLSNEQFF. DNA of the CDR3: TGTGCCAGCTCACCGGGACTGTCTAATGAGCAGTTCTTC. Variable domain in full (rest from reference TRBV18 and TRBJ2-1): NAGVMQNPRHLVRRRGQEARLRCSPMKGHSHVYWYRQLPEEGLKFMVYLQKENIIDESGMPKERFSAEFPKEGPSILRIQQVVRGDSAAYFCASSPGLSNEQFFGPGTRLTVL.

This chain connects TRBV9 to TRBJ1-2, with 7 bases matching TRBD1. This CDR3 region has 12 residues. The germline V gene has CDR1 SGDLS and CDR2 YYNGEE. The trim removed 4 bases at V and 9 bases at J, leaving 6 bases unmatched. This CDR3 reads CASSRQGWSYTF. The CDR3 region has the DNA TGTGCCAGCAGCCGACAGGGTTGGAGCTACACCTTC.

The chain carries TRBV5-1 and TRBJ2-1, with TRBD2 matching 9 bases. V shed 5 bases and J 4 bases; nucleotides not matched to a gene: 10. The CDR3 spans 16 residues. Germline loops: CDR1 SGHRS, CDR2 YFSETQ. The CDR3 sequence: CASRPIPAGGYNEQFF. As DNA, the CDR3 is TGCGCCAGCAGACCCATCCCAGCGGGGGGTTACAATGAGCAGTTCTTC.

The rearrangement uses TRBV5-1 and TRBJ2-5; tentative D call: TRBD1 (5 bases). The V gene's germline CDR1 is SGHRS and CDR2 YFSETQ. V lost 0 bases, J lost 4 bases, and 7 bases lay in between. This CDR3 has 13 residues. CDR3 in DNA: TGCGCCAGCAGCTTGGAGGGGTTAGAGACCCAGTACTTC. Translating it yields CASSLEGLETQYF.

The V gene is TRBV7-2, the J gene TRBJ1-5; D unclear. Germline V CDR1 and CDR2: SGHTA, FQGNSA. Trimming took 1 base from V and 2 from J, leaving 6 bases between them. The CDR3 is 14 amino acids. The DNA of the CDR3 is TGTGCCAGCAGCTTAGTCGGGGGCAATCAGCCCCAGCATTTT. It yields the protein CASSLVGGNQPQHF.

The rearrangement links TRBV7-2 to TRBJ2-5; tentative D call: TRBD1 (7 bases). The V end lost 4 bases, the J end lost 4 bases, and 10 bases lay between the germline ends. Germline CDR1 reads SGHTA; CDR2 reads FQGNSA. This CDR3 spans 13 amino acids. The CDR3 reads CASSSGGRETQYF. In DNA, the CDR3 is TGTGCCAGCAGCTCAGGGGGGCGAGAGACCCAGTACTTC.

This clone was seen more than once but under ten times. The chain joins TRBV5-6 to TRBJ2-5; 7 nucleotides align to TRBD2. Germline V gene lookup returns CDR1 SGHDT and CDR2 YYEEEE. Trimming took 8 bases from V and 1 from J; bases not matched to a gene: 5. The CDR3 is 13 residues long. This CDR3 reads CASASGFQETQYF. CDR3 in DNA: TGTGCCAGTGCTAGCGGATTCCAAGAGACCCAGTACTTC.

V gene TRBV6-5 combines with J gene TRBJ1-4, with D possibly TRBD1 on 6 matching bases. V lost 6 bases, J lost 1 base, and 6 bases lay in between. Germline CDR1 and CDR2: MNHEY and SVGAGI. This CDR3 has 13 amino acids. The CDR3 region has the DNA TGTGCCAGCAGACAGGGAACTAATGAAAAACTGTTTTTT. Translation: CASRQGTNEKLFF.

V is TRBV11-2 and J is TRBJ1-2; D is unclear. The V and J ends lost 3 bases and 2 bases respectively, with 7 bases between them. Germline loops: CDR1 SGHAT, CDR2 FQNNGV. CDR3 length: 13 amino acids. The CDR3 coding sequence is TGTGCCAGCAGCTTCCCCGTAAACTATGGCTACACCTTC. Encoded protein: CASSFPVNYGYTF.

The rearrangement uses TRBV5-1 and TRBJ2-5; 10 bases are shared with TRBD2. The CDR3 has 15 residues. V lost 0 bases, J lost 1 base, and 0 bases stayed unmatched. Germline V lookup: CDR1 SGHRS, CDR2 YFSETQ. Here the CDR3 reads CASSLVAGGQETQYF. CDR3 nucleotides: TGCGCCAGCAGCTTGGTAGCGGGGGGCCAAGAGACCCAGTACTTC.

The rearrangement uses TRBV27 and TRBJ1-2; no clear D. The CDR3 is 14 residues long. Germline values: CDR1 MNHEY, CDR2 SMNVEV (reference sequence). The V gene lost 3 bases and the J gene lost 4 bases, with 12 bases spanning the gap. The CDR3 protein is CASSFDGKPYGYTF. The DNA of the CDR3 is TGTGCCAGCAGTTTCGACGGGAAACCCTATGGCTACACCTTC.

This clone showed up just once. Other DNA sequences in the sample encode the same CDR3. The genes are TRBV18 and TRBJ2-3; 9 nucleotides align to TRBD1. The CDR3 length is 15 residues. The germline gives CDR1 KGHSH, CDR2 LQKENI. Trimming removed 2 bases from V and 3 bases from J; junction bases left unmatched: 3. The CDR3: CASSPGTGNTDTQYF. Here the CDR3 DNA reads TGTGCCAGCTCACCAGGGACAGGGAATACAGATACGCAGTATTTT.

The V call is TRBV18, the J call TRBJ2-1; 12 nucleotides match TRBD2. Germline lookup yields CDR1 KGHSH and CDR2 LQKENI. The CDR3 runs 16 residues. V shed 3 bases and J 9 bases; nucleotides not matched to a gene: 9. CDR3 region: CASSPSPSGGASEQFF. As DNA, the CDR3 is TGTGCCAGCTCACCGTCCCCTAGCGGGGGGGCTAGTGAGCAGTTCTTC.

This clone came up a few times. CDR3 residues: CASSLVSGTEAFF. CDR3 DNA: TGTGCCAGCAGCTTAGTGTCCGGCACTGAAGCTTTCTTT. The chain recombines TRBV13 with TRBJ1-1; the D is unclear. The length of the CDR3 is 13 residues. Germline V gene sequence: CDR1 PRHDT, CDR2 FYEKMQ (reference sequence). Trimming removed 1 base at V and 4 bases at J, with 7 bases between.

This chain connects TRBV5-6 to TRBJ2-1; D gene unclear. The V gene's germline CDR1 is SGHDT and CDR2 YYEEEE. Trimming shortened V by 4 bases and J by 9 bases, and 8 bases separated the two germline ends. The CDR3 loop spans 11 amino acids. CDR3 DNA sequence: TGTGCCAGCAGCGTTTCAGGTGAGCAGTTCTTC. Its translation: CASSVSGEQFF.

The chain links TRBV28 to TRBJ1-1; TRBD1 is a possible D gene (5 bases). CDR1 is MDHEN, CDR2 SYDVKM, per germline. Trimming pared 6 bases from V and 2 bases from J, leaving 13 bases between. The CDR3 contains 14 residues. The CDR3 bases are TGTGCCAGCAGGGCACCAACAGGAAACACTGAAGCTTTCTTT. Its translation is CASRAPTGNTEAFF.

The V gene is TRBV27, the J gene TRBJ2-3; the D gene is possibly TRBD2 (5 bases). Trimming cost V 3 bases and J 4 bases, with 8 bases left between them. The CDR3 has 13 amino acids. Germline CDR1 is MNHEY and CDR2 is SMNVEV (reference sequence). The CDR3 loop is CASSFGVADTQYF. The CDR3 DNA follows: TGTGCCAGCAGTTTCGGGGTGGCAGATACGCAGTATTTT.